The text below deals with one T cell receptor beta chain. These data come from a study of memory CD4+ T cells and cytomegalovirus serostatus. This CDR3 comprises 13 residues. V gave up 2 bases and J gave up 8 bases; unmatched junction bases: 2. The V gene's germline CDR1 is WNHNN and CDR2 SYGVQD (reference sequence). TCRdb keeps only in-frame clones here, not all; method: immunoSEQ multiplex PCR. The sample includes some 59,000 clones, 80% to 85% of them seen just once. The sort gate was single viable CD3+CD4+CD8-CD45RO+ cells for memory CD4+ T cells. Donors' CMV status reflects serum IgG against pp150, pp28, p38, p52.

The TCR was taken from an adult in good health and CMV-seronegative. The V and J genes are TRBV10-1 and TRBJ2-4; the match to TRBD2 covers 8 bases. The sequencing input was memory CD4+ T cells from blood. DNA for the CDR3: TGCGCCAGCAGTGAGGAGACTAGCGACATTCAGTACTTC. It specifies CASSEETSDIQYF.